The sequence of this TCR beta chain was determined in a study of shared clonotypes between healthy human individuals. Study-level findings and limits: When compared with the clonotypes that were shared by all four sorted-subset donors, the non-shared clonotypes turned out to have lower generation probabilities.

On this clone itself: The antigen is unknown.

Both subsets, CD45RA+ naive and CD45RA-negative memory, were split from the CD4+ cells. TCRdb keeps only in-frame clones here, not all; method: immunoSEQ multiplex PCR. The profile shows approximately 1.5 million clones, 98% of them singletons. Trimming pared 0 bases from V and 5 bases from J, leaving 5 bases between. Germline CDR1 and CDR2: LGHNA and YSLEER. This CDR3 has 13 amino acids. V and J are TRBV4-3 and TRBJ1-3; no clear D. What was sequenced was naive CD4+ T cells sorted from blood. The subset is: CD45RA+ positively selected. This TCR was sampled from a man aged 25 to 40 in good health. The CDR3 DNA reads TGCGCCAGCAGCCAAGACTTTCGAAACACCATATATTTT. Protein sequence: CASSQDFRNTIYF.